This T cell receptor (beta chain) was found in a study of blood T cell repertoires in COVID-19. Study information: Collection of acute and convalescent COVID-19 samples took place in the United States, Italy and Spain. In each case, the material was cDNA or gDNA derived from T cells, B-cell-depleted T cells, or PBMCs.

Source study methods: Nucleated cell counts were estimated from reference gene primer amplification. Some clones are missing from TCRdb's copy, which holds only in-frame ones; the method was immunoSEQ multiplex PCR. That table furnishes V, J and clone size, whereas the DNA furnished D and trimming. The table includes 150,000 to 180,000 clones, 84% detected once. This clone was detected once. This TCR came from a woman aged 50 to 60 with acute or convalescent COVID-19. Input material: peripheral blood.

CDR3 bases: TGTGCCAGCAGCCGGGACAGCGGTAATGAAAAACTGTTTTTT. The encoded protein is CASSRDSGNEKLFF. J is TRBJ1-4 and V is TRBV7-2; 7 bases map to TRBD1. The CDR3 runs to 14 residues. CDR1 is SGHTA, CDR2 FQGNSA, per germline. J lost 4 bases, V lost 5 bases, and 4 bases had no gene match.